This TCR beta chain appears in the sequencing data of a study of T cell clusters in autoimmune cytopenias. Findings and caveats of the study: The T cell clusters were defined only in silico, without experimental functional validation. Clustering suggested that physiological T cell clusters were missing in primary autoimmune cytopenia patients. No cluster-lack signature appeared between secondary cytopenia and chronic lymphocytic leukemia patients, apparently due to lymphoma masking. TRB repertoire shifts in secondary cytopenia and chronic lymphocytic leukemia mostly reflected lymphoma, not autoimmunity.

This CDR3 is 11 amino acids long. Germline CDR1 KGHSH, CDR2 LQKENI. Multiplex touch-down PCR amplified TRB using TRB-A and TRB-B pools in one tube. After re-calling the multiplex PCR reads, TCRdb lists one entry per CDR3 protein, DNA absent. This repertoire includes 6,000 to 9,000 distinct CDR3 sequences. On this clonotype itself: The antigen remains unidentified.

Some 39,000 genome equivalents of blood DNA were amplified for TRB. The sequence was obtained from a human donor with an autoimmune cytopenia or autoimmune hepatitis (not recorded which). The V call is TRBV18, the J call TRBJ2-1. Sequencing used peripheral blood. This CDR3 reads CASSDYNEQFF.